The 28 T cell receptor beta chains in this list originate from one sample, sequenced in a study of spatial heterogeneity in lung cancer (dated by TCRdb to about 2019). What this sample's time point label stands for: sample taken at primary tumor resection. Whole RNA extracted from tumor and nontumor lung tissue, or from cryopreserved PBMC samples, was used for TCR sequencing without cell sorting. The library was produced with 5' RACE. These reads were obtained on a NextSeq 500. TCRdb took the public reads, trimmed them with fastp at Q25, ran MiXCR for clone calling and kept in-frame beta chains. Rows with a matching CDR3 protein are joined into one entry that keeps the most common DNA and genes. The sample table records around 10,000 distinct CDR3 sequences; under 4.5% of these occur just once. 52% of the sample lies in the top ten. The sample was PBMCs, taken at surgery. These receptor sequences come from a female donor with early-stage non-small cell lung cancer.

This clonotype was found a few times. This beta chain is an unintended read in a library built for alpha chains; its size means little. CDR3 coding DNA: TGTGCCAGCAGCCATCCTCCGGGACTAGCGGGAGGAACTGAGCAGTTCTTC. Translated: CASSHPPGLAGGTEQFF. This chain joins TRBV3-1 and TRBJ2-1, with 15 bases matching TRBD2. The CDR3 runs 17 residues. The V segment lost 3 bases and the J segment 9 bases; nucleotides outside the gene matches: 9. Germline CDR1 LGHDT, CDR2 YNNKEL (reference sequence).

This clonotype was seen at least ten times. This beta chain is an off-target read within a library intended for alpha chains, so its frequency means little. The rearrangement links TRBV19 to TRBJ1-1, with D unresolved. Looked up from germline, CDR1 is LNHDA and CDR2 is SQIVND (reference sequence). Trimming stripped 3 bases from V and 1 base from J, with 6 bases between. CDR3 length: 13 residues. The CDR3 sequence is CASSMRQNTEAFF. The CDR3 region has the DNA TGTGCCAGTAGTATGAGGCAGAACACTGAAGCTTTCTTT.

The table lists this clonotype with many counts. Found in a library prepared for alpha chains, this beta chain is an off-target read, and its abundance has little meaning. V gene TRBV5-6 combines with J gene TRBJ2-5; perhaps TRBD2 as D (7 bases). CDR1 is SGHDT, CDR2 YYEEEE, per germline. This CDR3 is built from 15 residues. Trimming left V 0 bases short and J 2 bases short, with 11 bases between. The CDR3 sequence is CASSLAGRGQETQYF. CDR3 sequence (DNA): TGTGCCAGCAGCTTGGCAGGGAGGGGGCAAGAGACCCAGTACTTC.

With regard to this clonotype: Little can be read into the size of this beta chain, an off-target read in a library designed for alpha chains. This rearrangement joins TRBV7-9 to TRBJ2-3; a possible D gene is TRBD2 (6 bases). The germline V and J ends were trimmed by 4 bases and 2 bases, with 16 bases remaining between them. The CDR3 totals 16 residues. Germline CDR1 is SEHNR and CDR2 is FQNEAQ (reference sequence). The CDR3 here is CASSSPVAANTDTQYF. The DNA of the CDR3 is TGTGCCAGCAGCTCTCCGGTAGCGGCTAACACAGATACGCAGTATTTT.

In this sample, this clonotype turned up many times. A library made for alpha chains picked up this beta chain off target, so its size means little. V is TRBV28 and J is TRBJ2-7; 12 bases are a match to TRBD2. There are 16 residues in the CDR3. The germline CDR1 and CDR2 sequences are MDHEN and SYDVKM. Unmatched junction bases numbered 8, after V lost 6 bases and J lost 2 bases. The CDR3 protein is CASSRLAGVYPYEQYF. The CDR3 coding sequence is TGTGCCAGCAGCAGACTAGCGGGAGTTTACCCCTACGAGCAGTACTTC.

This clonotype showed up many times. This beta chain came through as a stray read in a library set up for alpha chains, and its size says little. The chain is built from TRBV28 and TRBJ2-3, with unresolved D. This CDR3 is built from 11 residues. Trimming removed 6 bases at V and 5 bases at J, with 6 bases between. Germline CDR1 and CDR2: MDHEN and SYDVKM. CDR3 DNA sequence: TGTGCCAGCAGCCCGAAAGATACGCAGTATTTT. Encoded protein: CASSPKDTQYF.

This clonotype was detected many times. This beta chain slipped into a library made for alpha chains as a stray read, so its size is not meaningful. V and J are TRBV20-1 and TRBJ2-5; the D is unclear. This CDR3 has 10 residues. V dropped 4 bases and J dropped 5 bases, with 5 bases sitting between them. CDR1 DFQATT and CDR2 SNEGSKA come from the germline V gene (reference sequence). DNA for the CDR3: TGCAGTGCTACTCGGGAGACCCAGTACTTC. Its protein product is CSATRETQYF.

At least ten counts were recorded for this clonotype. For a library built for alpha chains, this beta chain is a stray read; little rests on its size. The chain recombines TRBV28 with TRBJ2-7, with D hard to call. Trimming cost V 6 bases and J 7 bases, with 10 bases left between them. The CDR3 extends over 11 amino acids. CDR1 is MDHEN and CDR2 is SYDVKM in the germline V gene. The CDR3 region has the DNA TGTGCCAGCAGGGCGGTGGGGGAGCAGTACTTC. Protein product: CASRAVGEQYF.

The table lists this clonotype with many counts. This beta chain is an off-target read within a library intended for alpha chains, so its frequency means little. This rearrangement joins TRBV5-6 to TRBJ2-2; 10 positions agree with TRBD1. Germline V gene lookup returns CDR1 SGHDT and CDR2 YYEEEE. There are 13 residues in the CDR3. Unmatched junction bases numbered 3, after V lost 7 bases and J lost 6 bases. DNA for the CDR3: TGTGCCAGCGGACAGGGGGTTGCCGGGGAGCTGTTTTTT. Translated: CASGQGVAGELFF. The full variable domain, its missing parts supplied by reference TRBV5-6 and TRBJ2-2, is DAGVTQSPTHLIKTRGQQVTLRCSPKSGHDTVSWYQQALGQGPQFIFQYYEEEERQRGNFPDRFSGHQFPNYSSELNVNALLLGDSALYLCASGQGVAGELFFGEGSRLTVL.

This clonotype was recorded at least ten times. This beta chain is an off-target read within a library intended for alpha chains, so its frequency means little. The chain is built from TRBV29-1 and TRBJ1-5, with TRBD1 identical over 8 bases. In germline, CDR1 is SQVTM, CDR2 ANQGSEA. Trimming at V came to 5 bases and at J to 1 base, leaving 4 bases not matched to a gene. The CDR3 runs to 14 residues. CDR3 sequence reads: CSVTTGASNQPQHF. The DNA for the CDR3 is TGCAGCGTTACGACAGGGGCCAGCAATCAGCCCCAGCATTTT.

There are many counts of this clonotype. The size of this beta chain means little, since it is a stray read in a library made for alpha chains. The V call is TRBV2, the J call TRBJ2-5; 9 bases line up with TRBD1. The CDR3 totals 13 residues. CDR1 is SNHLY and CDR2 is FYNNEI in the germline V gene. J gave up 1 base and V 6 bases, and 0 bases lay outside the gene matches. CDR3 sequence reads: CASRDRGQETQYF. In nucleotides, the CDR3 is TGTGCCAGCAGGGACAGGGGCCAAGAGACCCAGTACTTC.

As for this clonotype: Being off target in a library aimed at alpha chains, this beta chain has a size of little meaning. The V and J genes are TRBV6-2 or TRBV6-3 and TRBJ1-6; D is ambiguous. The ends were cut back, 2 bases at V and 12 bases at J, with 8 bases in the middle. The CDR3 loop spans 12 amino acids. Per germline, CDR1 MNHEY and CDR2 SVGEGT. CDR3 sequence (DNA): TGTGCCAGCAGTTACGCGAGAGGACCCCTCCACTTT. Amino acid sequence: CASSYARGPLHF.

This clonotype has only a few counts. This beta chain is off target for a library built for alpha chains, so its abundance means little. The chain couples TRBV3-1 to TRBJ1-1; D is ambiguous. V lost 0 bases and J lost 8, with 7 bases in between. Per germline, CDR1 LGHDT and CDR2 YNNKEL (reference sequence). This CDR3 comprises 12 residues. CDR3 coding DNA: TGTGCCAGCAGCCAAGAGGGAAGAGAAGCTTTCTTT. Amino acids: CASSQEGREAFF.

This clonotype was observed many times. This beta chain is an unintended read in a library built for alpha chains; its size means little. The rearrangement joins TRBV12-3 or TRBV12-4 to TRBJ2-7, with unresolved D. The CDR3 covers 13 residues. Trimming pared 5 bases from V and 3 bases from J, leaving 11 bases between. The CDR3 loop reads CASSPRTVYEQYF. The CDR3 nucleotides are TGTGCCAGCAGTCCGCGGACGGTCTACGAGCAGTACTTC.

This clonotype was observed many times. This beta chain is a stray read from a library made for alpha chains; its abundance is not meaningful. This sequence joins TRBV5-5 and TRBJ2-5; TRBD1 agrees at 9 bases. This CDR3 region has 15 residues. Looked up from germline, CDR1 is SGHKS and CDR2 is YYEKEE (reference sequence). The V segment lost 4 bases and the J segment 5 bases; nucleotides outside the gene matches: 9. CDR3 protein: CASSGGQGIWETQYF. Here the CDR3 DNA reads TGTGCCAGCAGCGGGGGACAGGGTATTTGGGAGACCCAGTACTTC.

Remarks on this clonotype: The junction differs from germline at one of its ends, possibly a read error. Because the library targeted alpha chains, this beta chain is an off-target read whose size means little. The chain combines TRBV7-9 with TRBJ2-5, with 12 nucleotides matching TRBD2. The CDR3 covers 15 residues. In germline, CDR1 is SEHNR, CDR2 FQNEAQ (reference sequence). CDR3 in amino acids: CASSLAGGIQETQYF. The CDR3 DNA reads TGTGCCAGCAGCCTAGCGGGGGGGATCCAAGAGACCCAGTACTTC.

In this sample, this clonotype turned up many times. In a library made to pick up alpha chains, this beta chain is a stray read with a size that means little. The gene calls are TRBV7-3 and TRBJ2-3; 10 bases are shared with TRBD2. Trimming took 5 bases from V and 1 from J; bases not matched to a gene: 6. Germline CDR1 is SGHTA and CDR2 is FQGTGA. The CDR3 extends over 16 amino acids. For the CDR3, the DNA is TGTGCCAGCAGCCCAGGCAGCGGGGGGGGCACAGATACGCAGTATTTT. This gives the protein CASSPGSGGGTDTQYF.

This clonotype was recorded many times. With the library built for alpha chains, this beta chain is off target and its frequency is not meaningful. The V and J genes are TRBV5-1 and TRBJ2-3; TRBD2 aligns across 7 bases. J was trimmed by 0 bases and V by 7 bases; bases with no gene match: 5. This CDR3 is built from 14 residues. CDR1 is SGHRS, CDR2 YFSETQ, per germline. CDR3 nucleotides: TGCGCCAGCCGCGGGGGACCTAGCACAGATACGCAGTATTTT. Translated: CASRGGPSTDTQYF.

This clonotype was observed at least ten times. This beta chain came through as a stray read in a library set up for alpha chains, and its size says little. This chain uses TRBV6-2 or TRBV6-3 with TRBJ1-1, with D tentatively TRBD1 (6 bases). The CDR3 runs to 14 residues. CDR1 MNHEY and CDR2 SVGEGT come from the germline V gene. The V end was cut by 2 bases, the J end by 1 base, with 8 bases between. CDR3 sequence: CASSYEGGNTEAFF. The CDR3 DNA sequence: TGTGCCAGCAGTTACGAGGGGGGGAACACTGAAGCTTTCTTT.

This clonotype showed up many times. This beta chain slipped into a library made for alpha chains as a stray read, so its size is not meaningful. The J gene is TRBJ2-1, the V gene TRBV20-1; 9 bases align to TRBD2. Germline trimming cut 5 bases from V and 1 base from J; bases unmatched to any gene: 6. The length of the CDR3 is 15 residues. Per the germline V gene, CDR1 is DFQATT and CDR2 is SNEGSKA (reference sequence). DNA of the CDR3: TGCAGTGCTCCCCGACTAGCGGATTCCTACAATGAGCAGTTCTTC. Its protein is CSAPRLADSYNEQFF.

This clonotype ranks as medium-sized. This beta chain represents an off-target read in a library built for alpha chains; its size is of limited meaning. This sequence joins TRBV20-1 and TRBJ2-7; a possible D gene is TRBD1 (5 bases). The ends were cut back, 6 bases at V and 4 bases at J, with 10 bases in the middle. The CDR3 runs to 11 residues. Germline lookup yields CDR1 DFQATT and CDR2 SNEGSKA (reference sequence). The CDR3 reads CSARVTYEQYF. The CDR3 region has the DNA TGCAGTGCCAGGGTTACATACGAGCAGTACTTC.

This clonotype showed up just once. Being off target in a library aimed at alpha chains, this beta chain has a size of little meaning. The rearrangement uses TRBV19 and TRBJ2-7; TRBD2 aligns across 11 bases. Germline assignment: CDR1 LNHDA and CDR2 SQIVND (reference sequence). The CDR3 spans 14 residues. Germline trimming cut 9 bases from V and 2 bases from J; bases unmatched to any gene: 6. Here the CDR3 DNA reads TGTGCCAGCTCTAGCGGGGGGCCTCCCTACGAGCAGTACTTC. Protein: CASSSGGPPYEQYF.

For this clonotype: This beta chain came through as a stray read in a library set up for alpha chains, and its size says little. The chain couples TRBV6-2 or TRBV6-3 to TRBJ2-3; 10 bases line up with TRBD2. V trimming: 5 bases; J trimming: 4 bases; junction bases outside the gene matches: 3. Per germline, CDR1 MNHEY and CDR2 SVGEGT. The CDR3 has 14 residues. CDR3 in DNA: TGTGCCAGCAGTCTAGCGGGAGAGGCAGATACGCAGTATTTT. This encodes CASSLAGEADTQYF.

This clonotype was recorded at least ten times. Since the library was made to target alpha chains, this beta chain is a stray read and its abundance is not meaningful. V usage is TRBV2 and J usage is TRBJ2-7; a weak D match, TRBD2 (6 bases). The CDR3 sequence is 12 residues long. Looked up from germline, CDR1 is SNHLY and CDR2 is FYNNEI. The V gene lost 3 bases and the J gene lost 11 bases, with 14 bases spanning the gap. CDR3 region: CASSEGGPRKYF. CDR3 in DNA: TGTGCCAGCAGTGAGGGAGGTCCTAGGAAGTACTTC.

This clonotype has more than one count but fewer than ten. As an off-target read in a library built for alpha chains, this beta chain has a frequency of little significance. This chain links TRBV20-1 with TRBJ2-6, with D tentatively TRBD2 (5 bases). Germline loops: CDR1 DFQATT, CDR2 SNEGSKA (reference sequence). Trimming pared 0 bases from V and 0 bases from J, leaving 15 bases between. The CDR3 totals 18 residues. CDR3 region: CSAREDGTSSSGANVLTF. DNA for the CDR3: TGCAGTGCTAGAGAGGATGGTACTAGTTCCTCTGGGGCCAACGTCCTGACTTTC.

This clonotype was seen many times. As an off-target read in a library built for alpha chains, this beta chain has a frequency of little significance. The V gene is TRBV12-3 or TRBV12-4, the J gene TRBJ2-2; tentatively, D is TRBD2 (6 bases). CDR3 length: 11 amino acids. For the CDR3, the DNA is TGTGCAGGAGGAGGGACCGGGGAGCTGTTTTTT. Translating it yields CAGGGTGELFF.

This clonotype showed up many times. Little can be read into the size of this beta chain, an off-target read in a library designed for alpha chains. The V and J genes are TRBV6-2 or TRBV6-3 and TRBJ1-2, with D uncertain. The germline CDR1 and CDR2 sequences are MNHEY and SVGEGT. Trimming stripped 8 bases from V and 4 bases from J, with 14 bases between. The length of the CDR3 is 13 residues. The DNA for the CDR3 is TGTGCCAGCGACTCGGCAACATTCTATGGCTACACCTTC. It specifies CASDSATFYGYTF.

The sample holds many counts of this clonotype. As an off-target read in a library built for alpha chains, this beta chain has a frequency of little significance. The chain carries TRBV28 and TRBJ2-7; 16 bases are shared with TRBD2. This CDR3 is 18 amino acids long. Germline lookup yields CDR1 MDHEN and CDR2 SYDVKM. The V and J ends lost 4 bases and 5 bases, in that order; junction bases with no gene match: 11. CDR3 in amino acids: CASSYIAGTSGRGHEQYF. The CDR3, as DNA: TGTGCCAGCAGTTACATAGCCGGGACTAGCGGGAGGGGCCACGAGCAGTACTTC.